This TCR beta chain was recovered during a study of OX40 agonist ivuxolimab in advanced cancers. Context from the whole study: Ivuxolimab, which targeted the costimulatory receptor OX40 (CD134), was an agonistic, fully human IgG2 monoclonal antibody. The point of sequencing TCRbeta in the periphery was to test whether ivuxolimab changed TCR sequence diversity and drove clonal T-cell expansion. Of the roughly 51 patients in dose escalation, about 20 had hepatocellular carcinoma, approximately 15 had melanoma, 9 had renal cell carcinoma and 9 had head and neck cancer. Intravenous ivuxolimab was administered to patients every 2 weeks at six dose levels: 0.01, 0.1, 0.3, 1.5, 3 and 10 mg/kg. Prior anti-PD-1, anti-PD-L1 or anti-CTLA-4 therapy was permitted, and less than 45% of dose-escalation patients had received checkpoint inhibitors. In the dose-escalation cohort, approximately 83% of patients were male, and the mean age was 60 years with a range of roughly 20 to 85. The paper describes the monotherapy dose-escalation part (N ≈ 52 patients) of the phase I trial of ivuxolimab. Partial responses occurred in three dose-escalation patients, of whom one had hepatocellular carcinoma and two had cutaneous melanoma. Study-wide conclusions, independent of this receptor: Low levels of normalized T-cell clonal expansion were also shown by some nonresponding patients. After ivuxolimab, expanded clones were on average more numerous among CD8+ T cells than among CD4+ T cells. In the 0.1-3.0 mg/kg groups, partial responders were among the patients with the lowest normalized peripheral clonal expansion, particularly in CD8+ T cells. Clonal expansion of both CD4+ and CD8+ blood T cells was observed from baseline to week 6 at doses 0.1 to 3.0 mg/kg. The antigen specificity of the clonally expanded peripheral T cells was not determined.

For sequencing of the TCRbeta CDR3 region, genomic DNA was extracted from the sorted cells. The immunoSEQ Assay was used to sequence the TCRbeta CDR3 regions. Not all clones reach the TCRdb copy of this immuneACCESS table, which keeps in-frame sequences only. Checked studies attribute under half of the gap to unresolved V genes and leave the rest unexplained. For this sample the table gives tens of thousands of clones, of which more than 80% were detected only once. The biggest ten clones account for around 2.3% of the sample. Patients with autoimmune disease history or receiving systemic immunosuppression were excluded from the trial. Peripheral blood for TCR sequencing was drawn from every dose cohort at baseline, at cycle 4 day 1 and at cycle 7 day 1. Samples were obtained from an open-label, multicenter, first-in-human phase I dose-escalation trial of ivuxolimab. The trial enrolled adults with locally advanced or metastatic head and neck squamous cell, hepatocellular, melanoma or renal cell carcinoma. CD4+ and CD8+ T cells were sorted separately from peripheral blood before TCR sequencing.

In the case of this clone: Its antigen target is currently unknown. Per-base quality was not reported, and no clone a single base away is much larger than it.

The cysteine opens and the phenylalanine closes a CDR3 of 14 amino acids. Only the CDR3 part of the read is kept: 42 bases, read in frame from the first base. V is reduced by 1 base and J by 4 bases, leaving a spacing of 7 bases between them. Via the germline V gene (reference sequence), CDR1 is SEHNR and CDR2 FQNEAQ. The sample consisted of CD4+ or CD8+ T cells sorted from blood, taken in a trial of the OX40 agonist ivuxolimab. This TCR derives from an adult with an advanced solid tumor such as melanoma, head and neck, liver or kidney cancer. The chain is made from TRBV7-9 and TRBJ1-4; too little of a D gene remains to name it. The CDR3 loop reads CASSLVGLNEKLFF. The DNA is as follows: TGTGCCAGCAGCTTAGTGGGTCTTAATGAAAAACTGTTTTTT.